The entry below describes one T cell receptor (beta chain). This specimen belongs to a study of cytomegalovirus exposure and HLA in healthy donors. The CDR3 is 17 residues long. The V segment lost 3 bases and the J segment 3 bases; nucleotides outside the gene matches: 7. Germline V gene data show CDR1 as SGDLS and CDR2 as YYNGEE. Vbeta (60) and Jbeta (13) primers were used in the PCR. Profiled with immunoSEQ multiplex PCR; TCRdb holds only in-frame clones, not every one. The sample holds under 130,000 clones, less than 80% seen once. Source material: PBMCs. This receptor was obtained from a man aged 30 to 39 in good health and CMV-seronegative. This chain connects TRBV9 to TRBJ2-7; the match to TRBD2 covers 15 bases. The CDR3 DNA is TGTGCCAGCAGCGCTGGACTAGCGGGAGGGCGAAGCTACGAGCAGTACTTC. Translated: CASSAGLAGGRSYEQYF. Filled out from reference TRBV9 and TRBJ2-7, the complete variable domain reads DSGVTQTPKHLITATGQRVTLRCSPRSGDLSVYWYQQSLDQGLQFLIQYYNGEERAKGNILERFSAQQFPDLHSELNLSSLELGDSALYFCASSAGLAGGRSYEQYFGPGTRLTVT.